This TCR beta chain came from a study of blood T cell repertoires in COVID-19 (dated by TCRdb to 2020 to 2021). Background for the entire study: Samples covering the acute and convalescent phases of COVID-19 were provided by collaborators in the United States, Italy and Spain. The dataset comprised deeply sampled blood TCRbeta repertoires from subjects exposed to, actively infected with, or recovered from COVID-19. Where available, HLA class I and class II types were obtained from metadata supplied by the sample provider rather than from assay-based typing. Samples came from the ongoing ImmuneRACE study (first 160 participants) plus 1,254 subjects from 6 global collaborators. The repertoires were released in a freely available public database intended as a resource for research on the immune response to SARS-CoV-2. The material from the prospective study consisted of cDNA or gDNA derived from T cells, B-cell-depleted T cells, or PBMCs. The sample metadata nearly always contained a de-identified subject ID, COVID-19 status, age in years and sex.

Each collaborating institution followed its own protocols to collect whole blood in K2EDTA tubes. For TCRbeta analysis, collaborators shipped samples as frozen whole blood, isolated PBMCs, or DNA extracted from either of those sample types. This clone was counted a single time. The antigen this receptor binds is unknown. Per-nucleotide qualities are absent, and no much larger clonotype sits a single base away. From a lookup of the germline V gene, CDR1 and CDR2 are MDHEN and SYDVKM. The CDR3, from cysteine to phenylalanine, totals 15 residues. The only DNA kept is the CDR3, 45 bases in frame from the first base. For this chain, trimming is 6 bases at the V end and 0 bases at the J end, and the number of junction bases without a gene match is 4. TCRbeta CDR3 regions were amplified from genomic DNA by means of the immunoSEQ Assay, a bias-controlled multiplex PCR. Concerning the study's data processing: Nucleated cell counts per sample were estimated from amplification of reference gene primers within the assay. To quantify the absolute abundance of each unique TCRbeta CDR3 rearrangement, sequence reads were collapsed and filtered. For each sample, productive Simpson clonality was calculated as the square root of Simpson's diversity index over productive rearrangements. The table comes from immuneACCESS by way of TCRdb, which keeps in-frame sequences with V and J called. Part of the clones is missing from these tables; in studies checked, under half for an unresolved V gene and the rest for unknown reasons. The V and J calls and clone size are taken from that table; D and trimming were inferred from the DNA. Within this sample are 160,000 or so clones, with over 75% of them counted one time only. The top ten clonotypes cover 15% of the sample.

The investigation overall reported the following: Clinical and demographic metadata were provided uncurated, with the amount varying by source and participant.

What was sequenced was peripheral blood. This clonotype was sampled from a woman in her 40s with acute or convalescent COVID-19. The sequence joins TRBV28 to TRBJ1-5; 8 bases in the middle match TRBD1. In nucleotide form, the sequence is TGTGCCAGCAGGCTGACAGGGGATAGCAATCAGCCCCAGCATTTT. Its translation reads: CASRLTGDSNQPQHF.